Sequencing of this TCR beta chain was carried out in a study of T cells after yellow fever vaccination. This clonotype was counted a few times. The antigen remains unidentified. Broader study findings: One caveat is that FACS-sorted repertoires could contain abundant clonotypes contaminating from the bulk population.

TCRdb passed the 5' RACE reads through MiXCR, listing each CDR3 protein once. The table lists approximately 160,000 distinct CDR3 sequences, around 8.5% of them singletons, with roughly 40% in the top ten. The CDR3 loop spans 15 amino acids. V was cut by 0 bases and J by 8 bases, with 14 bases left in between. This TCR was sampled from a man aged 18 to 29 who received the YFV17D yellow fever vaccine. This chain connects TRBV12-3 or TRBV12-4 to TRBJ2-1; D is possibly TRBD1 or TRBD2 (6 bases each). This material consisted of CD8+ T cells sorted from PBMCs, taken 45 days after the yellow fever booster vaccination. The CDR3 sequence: CASSLALGGQDEQFF. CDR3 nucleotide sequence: TGTGCCAGCAGTTTAGCGCTAGGGGGGCAGGATGAGCAGTTCTTC.